This T cell receptor (beta chain) was sequenced for a study of blood T cell repertoires in COVID-19. In the study overall: Acute and convalescent COVID-19 samples came from the United States, Italy and Spain. PBMCs, B-cell-depleted T cells, or T cells provided the cDNA or gDNA that made up the material.

Sequenced by immunoSEQ multiplex PCR; TCRdb stores in-frame clones only, minus some. The sample includes over 100,000 clones, around nine tenths of them seen just once. The CDR3 has 15 residues. The V gene end was trimmed by 6 bases and the J gene end by 4 bases; junction bases not matched to a gene: 9. The germline gives CDR1 MNHEY, CDR2 SVGAGI. The sequenced sample was peripheral blood. This clonotype was sampled from a man aged 35 to 55 with acute or convalescent COVID-19. The V gene is TRBV6-5, the J gene TRBJ1-2; TRBD1 matches at 9 bases. The CDR3 loop reads CASRRDREEVYGYTF. In nucleotides, the CDR3 is TGTGCCAGCAGGAGGGACAGGGAAGAGGTCTATGGCTACACCTTC.